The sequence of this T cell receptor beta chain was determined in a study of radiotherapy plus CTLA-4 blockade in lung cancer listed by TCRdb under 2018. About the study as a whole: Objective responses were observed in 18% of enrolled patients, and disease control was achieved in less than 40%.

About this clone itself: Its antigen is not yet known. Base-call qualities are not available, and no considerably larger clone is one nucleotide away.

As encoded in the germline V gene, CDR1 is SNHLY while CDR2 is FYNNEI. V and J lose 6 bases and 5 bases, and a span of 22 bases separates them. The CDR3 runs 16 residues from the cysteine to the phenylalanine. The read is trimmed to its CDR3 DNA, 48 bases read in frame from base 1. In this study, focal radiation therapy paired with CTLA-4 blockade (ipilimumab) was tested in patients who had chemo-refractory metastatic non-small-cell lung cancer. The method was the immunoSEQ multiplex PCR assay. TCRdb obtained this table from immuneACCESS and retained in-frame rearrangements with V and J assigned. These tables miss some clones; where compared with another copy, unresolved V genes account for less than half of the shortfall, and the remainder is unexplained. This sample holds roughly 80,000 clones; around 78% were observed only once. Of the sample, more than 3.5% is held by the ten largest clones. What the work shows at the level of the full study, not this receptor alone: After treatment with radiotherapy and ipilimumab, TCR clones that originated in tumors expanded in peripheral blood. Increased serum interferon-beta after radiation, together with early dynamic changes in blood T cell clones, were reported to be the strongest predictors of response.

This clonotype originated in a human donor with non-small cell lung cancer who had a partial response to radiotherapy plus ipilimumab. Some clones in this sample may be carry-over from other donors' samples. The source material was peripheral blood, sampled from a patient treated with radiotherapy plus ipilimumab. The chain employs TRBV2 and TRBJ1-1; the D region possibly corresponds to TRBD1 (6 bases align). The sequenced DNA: TGTGCCAGCAGATTGCCTCCAGGGGCAATGAGGACTGAAGCTTTCTTT. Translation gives CASRLPPGAMRTEAFF. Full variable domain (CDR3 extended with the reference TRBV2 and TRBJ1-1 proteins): EPEVTQTPSHQVTQMGQEVILRCVPISNHLYFYWYRQILGQKVEFLVSFYNNEISEKSEIFDDQFSVERPDGSNFTLKIRSTKLEDSAMYFCASRLPPGAMRTEAFFGQGTRLTVV.